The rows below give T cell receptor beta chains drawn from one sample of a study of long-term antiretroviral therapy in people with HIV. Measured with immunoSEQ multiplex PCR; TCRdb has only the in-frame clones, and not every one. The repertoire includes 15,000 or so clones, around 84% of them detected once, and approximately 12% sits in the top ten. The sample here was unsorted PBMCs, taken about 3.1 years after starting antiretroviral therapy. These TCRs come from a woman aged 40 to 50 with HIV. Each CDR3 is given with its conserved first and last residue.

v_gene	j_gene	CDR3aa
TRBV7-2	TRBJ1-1	CASSQQLGGNTEAFF
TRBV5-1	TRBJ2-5	CASSLRKTQYF
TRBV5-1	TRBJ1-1	CASSLYNRQISMNTEAFF
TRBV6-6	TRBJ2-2	CASSYSDAGFPGELFF
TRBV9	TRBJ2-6	CASSLDSSGANVLTF
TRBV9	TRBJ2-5	CASSVGLAGAETQYF
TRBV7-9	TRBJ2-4	CASSSGTSGPFAKNIQYF
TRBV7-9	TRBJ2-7	CASSLDSNEQYF
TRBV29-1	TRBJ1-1	CSVDPRGTEAFF
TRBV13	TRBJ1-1	CASSLAANTEAFF
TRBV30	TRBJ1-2	CAWSVNYGYTF
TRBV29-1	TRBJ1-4	CSVREGGTGEKLFF
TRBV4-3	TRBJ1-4	CASSSGRGYATNEKLFF
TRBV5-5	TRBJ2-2	CASSVWRGGRTGELFF
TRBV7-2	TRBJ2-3	CASSFVAGPRDTQYF
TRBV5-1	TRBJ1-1	CASSFRQGTEAFF
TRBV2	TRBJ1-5	CASSERSMTLDSNQPQHF
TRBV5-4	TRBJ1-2	CASSMGTGTGGANGYTF
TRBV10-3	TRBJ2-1	CAISEYAREGEQFF
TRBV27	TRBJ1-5	CASRPGTGSNQPQHF
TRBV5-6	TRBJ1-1	CASSLGAGSGTEAFF
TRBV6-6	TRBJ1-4	CASSKLDREKLFF